This T cell receptor beta chain is from a study of T cell clonality in common variable immunodeficiency. General study points: Authors noted CVID clonality's cause needs subpopulation repertoire sequencing.

Patients and controls were mostly of Caucasian heritage. The sample holds many counts of this clone. Its antigen is unidentified. Sequencing input was equivalent genomic DNA from CVID and controls. The data were produced by immunoSEQ multiplex PCR, yet TCRdb's version contains in-frame clones alone and is incomplete. Listed here are about 32,000 clones without any singletons, the top ten holding 9.5%. The receptor was isolated from a person aged 18 to 70 in good health. The sample taken for sequencing was peripheral blood mononuclear cells.

CDR3 amino acids: CASSRLTGPEETQYF. Partial CDR3 DNA: TGCGCCAGCAGCCGCCTGACAGGCCCTGAGGAGACC. This chain links TRBV5-1 with TRBJ2-5; D may be TRBD1 (6 bases). Coverage ceases 3 residues before the CDR3 finishes, and the germline J gene fills in the end. Germline-derived CDR1 and CDR2 are SGHRS and YFSETQ. V was cut by 4 bases and J by 5 bases, with 18 bases left in between. The CDR3 sequence is 15 residues long.